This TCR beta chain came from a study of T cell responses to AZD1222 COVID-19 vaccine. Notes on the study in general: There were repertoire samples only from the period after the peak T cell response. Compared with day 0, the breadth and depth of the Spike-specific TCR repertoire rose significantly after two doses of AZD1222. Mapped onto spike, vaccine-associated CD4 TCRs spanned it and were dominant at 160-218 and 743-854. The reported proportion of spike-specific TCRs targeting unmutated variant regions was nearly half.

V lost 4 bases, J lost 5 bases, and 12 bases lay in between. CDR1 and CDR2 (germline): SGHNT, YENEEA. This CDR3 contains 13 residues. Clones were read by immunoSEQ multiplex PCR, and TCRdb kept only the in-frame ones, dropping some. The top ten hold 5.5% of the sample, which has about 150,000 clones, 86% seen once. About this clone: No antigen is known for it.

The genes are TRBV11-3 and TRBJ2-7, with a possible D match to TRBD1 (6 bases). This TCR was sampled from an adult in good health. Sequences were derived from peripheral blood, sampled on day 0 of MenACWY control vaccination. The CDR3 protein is CASSWQGKDEQYF. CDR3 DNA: TGTGCCAGCAGCTGGCAGGGGAAGGACGAGCAGTACTTC.